This T cell receptor (beta chain) was recovered during a study of T cells expressing NK-cell markers. TCRdb reprocessed the 5' RACE reads and stores each CDR3 protein as one record, lacking DNA. This sample contains about 150,000 distinct CDR3 sequences. CDR3 length equals 17 residues. Germline-derived CDR1 and CDR2 are LGHNT and FRNRAP. This receptor was identified in a woman in her forties or fifties in good health. The chain combines TRBV12-5 with TRBJ2-1; the TRBD2 assignment by TCRdb is unverifiable without DNA. Sequencing was carried out using blood T cells: a sorted CD56 or NKG2C T cell subset, CD4+ or CD8+ T cells, or bulk PBMC T cells (not recorded which). The CDR3 spells CASGLAPGLAGNNEQFF.